This TCR beta chain emerged from a study of T cell repertoires in cytomegalovirus infection. CDR3 length: 12 residues. Trimming cost V 10 bases and J 3 bases, with 13 bases left between them. Germline V CDR1 and CDR2: MNHNS, SASEGT. Study-wide results and limits: The ex vivo response showed dominance by HLA-C-restricted CMV-specific TCR beta clonotypes.

This clonotype was picked up many times. The target antigen is unknown. TCRdb fed the reads into MiXCR, producing one record per CDR3 protein. Among 150,000 to 200,000 distinct CDR3 sequences listed, about 20% were seen once. The sequences come from CD8+ T cells from cultured PBMCs, collected from culture after CMV antigen stimulation. The chain combines TRBV6-1 with TRBJ2-7, with D perhaps assigned TRBD1 or TRBD2 (5 bases each). This receptor was obtained from a human donor in good health (CMV status not recorded). Some clones in this sample may be carry-over from other donors' samples. The CDR3: CATGRSLYEQYF. CDR3 nucleotides: TGTGCCACGGGGCGGTCCCTCTACGAGCAGTACTTC.